This T cell receptor (beta chain) was retrieved from a study of shared clonotypes between healthy human individuals. Study context: CD4 naive and CD4 memory each took three plates per donor, while CD8 naive took two and CD8 memory one. Study conclusions and caveats: Naive subsets generally had larger estimated richness than memory subsets.

Positive CCR7 selection of CD45RO-negative cells yielded the naive CD8 cells, and terminally differentiated effector memory CD45RA+ cells were excluded. The CDR3 consists of 14 residues. V was pared by 8 bases and J by 0 bases, with 0 bases of the junction left unmatched. Germline-derived CDR1 and CDR2 are MNHEY and SVGAGI. Using immunoSEQ multiplex PCR, the repertoire was profiled, and TCRdb retains in-frame clones only, with some absent. Among some 600,000 clones listed, 95% to 96% were seen once. As to this clone: Its antigen is not known.

The clonotype was recovered from a woman in her twenties or thirties in good health. Sequenced material: naive CD8+ T cells sorted from blood. The genes are TRBV6-5 and TRBJ2-2, with 10 nucleotides matching TRBD2. In nucleotides, the CDR3 is TGTGCCAGCGGACTAGCGGCGAACACCGGGGAGCTGTTTTTT. This translates into CASGLAANTGELFF.